The rows below give T cell receptor beta chains drawn from one sample of a study of shared clonotypes between healthy human individuals. Libraries were prepared by immunoSEQ multiplex PCR; TCRdb keeps only in-frame clonotypes and omits some of them. The sample holds over a million clones; under 80% are singletons and the top ten take 1.4% to 1.5%. Sequenced: memory CD4+ T cells sorted from blood. The origin of the receptors is a man aged 18 to 30 in good health. The CDR3 runs from the conserved cysteine through the conserved F or W. A D gene is named only where the DNA matches it firmly. Only part of the rows carry a size: once, few, many, or a class if the clone is expanded.

>-|TRBJ1-6|TRBV27|-
TGTGCCAGCAGTTTTGGGACCCGATCACCCCTCCACTTT
CASSFGTRSPLHF
>-|TRBJ1-2|TRBV6-4|-
TGTGCCAGCAGTCCTTCTGGACTGAACTATGGCTACACCTTC
CASSPSGLNYGYTF
>-|TRBJ2-1|TRBV6-1|-
TGTGCCAGCAGTTACAGCGATGAGCAGTTCTTC
CASSYSDEQFF
>TRBD2|TRBJ2-7|TRBV6-1|-
TGTGCCAGCAGTGAAGGGTTGGGACTAGCCTTCGAGCAGTACTTC
CASSEGLGLAFEQYF
>-|TRBJ1-1|TRBV6-7|many
TGTGCCAGCATTCTACATTGGACAGCGAACACTGAAGCTTTCTTT
CASILHWTANTEAFF
>TRBD1|TRBJ1-2|TRBV15|-
TGTGCCACCAGCAGAGCATCCGCAGGGACAGCAAGAAACTATGGCTACACCTTC
CATSRASAGTARNYGYTF
>-|TRBJ1-2|TRBV30|-
TGTGCCTGGAGTGTAGTGATCAAGGAATCTGGCTACACCTTC
CAWSVVIKESGYTF
>-|TRBJ1-5|TRBV28|-
TGTGCCAGCAGTTCCCTAGGGGAGGCCTATAGCAATCAGCCCCAGCATTTT
CASSSLGEAYSNQPQHF
>-|TRBJ1-2|TRBV6-1|-
TGTGCCAGCAGTGAAGGGGCAGTCGGCTATGGCTACACCTTC
CASSEGAVGYGYTF
>-|TRBJ2-7|TRBV5-1|-
TGCGCCAGCAGCTTCGATTCTGGGGGCCGCGAGCAGTACTTC
CASSFDSGGREQYF
>TRBD1|TRBJ2-7|TRBV4-1|-
TGCGCCAGCAGCCAAGATGACAGGGGCTACGAGCAGTACTTC
CASSQDDRGYEQYF
>TRBD1|TRBJ2-7|TRBV30|-
TGTGCCTCCCGGGACAGGGGGTACGAGCAGTACTTC
CASRDRGYEQYF
>-|TRBJ2-2|TRBV7-2|-
TGTGCCAGCAGCCAAAACGGGAGATATGGGACCGGGGAGCTGTTTTTT
CASSQNGRYGTGELFF
>-|TRBJ2-5|TRBV11-2|-
TGTGCCAGCAGCCCCAGGAGGACAGACCAAGAGACCCAGTACTTC
CASSPRRTDQETQYF
>-|TRBJ2-5|TRBV27|-
TGTGCCAGCAGTTTTCGGGGAGAGACCCAGTACTTC
CASSFRGETQYF
>-|TRBJ1-3|TRBV5-6|-
TGTGCCAGCAGCTTGGGTTGGTCGCAACTCTCTGGAAACACCATATATTTT
CASSLGWSQLSGNTIYF
>-|TRBJ1-6|TRBV5-1|-
TGCGCCAGCAGCTTTCTAAACGATTTATCATCACCCCTCCACTTT
CASSFLNDLSSPLHF
>TRBD2|TRBJ2-2|TRBV29-1|-
TGCAGCGTCGCGATTGCGGGGGTGAACACCGGGGAGCTGTTTTTT
CSVAIAGVNTGELFF
>-|TRBJ1-1|TRBV7-9|-
TGTGCCAGCAGCTTAGAAGTTATTGAAGCTTTCTTT
CASSLEVIEAFF
>-|TRBJ1-6|TRBV30|-
TGTGCCTGGAGCTACACTAATTCACCCCTCCACTTT
CAWSYTNSPLHF
>-|TRBJ2-7|TRBV5-4|once
TGTGCCAGCAGCTTGGATCGCAACGAGCAGTACTTC
CASSLDRNEQYF
>TRBD1|TRBJ1-2|TRBV10-2|-
TGCGCCAGCAGTGAGTCTACAGGGGGCGGCTATGGCTACACCTTC
CASSESTGGGYGYTF
>-|TRBJ2-6|TRBV28|-
TGTGCCAGCAGTTTATTTTCCGCTGGGGCCAACGTCCTGACTTTC
CASSLFSAGANVLTF
>TRBD1|TRBJ1-1|TRBV7-9|few
TGTGCCAGCAGCTTAGGGACAGGGTCGATGAACACTGAAGCTTTCTTT
CASSLGTGSMNTEAFF
>TRBD2|TRBJ2-1|TRBV5-4|-
TGTGCCAGCAGCTTCTCGGTAGTGCTAGCGCCCGGGAGGTCTGAGCAGTTCTTC
CASSFSVVLAPGRSEQFF
>-|TRBJ1-2|TRBV29-1|-
TGCAGCGCCTTGGGGGGGGCCGACTATGGCTACACCTTC
CSALGGADYGYTF
>TRBD2|TRBJ2-5|TRBV7-2|-
TGTGCCAGCAGCTTAAGTCCAGCGGGGGGGAGGGAGACCCAGTACTTC
CASSLSPAGGRETQYF
>-|TRBJ1-1|TRBV28|few
TGTGCCAGCAGTTTTGGTCCCTCATGGCCTTTCTTT
CASSFGPSWPFF
>TRBD2|TRBJ2-1|TRBV5-1|-
TGCGCCAGCAGCTTGGCGAGCGGGATGAACAATGAGCAGTTCTTC
CASSLASGMNNEQFF
>-|TRBJ2-3|TRBV10-2|-
TGCGCCAGCAGTGAGAGGGACAACAGGTTTGATACGCAGTATTTT
CASSERDNRFDTQYF
>-|TRBJ1-2|TRBV2|-
TGTGCCAGCAGTGGTGCCCAAACTAACTATGGCTACACCTTC
CASSGAQTNYGYTF
>-|TRBJ2-7|TRBV5-1|few
TGCGCCAGCAGCTCCAATTTTATAGCGGCCGAGCAGTACTTC
CASSSNFIAAEQYF
>TRBD1|TRBJ2-7|TRBV2|-
TGTGCCAGCAGTGAAGTTCTCGGACAGGGGTCGCAGCAGTACTTC
CASSEVLGQGSQQYF
>-|TRBJ1-1|TRBV6-6|-
TGTGCCAGCAGCACAACCGGGAGCACTGAAGCTTTCTTT
CASSTTGSTEAFF
>-|TRBJ1-5|TRBV27|-
TGTGCCAGCAGTTGGCGGGTCAATCAGCCCCAGCATTTT
CASSWRVNQPQHF
>TRBD1|TRBJ2-7|TRBV10-3|-
TGTGCCATCAGTAGGACAGGGGTATCCTACGAGCAGTACTTC
CAISRTGVSYEQYF
>-|TRBJ1-5|TRBV2|-
TGTGCCAGCAGAGGGGACGGACAAAGCAATCAGCCCCAGCATTTT
CASRGDGQSNQPQHF
>TRBD2|TRBJ2-5|TRBV19|few
TGTGCCAGTAGCTTAACCCAGACTAGCTGGGTGGAGACCCAGTACTTC
CASSLTQTSWVETQYF
>-|TRBJ1-3|TRBV9|-
TGTGCCAGCGGGCCTTTGGACCGGGGAAACACCATATATTTT
CASGPLDRGNTIYF
>-|TRBJ2-5|TRBV2|-
TGTGCCAGCAGCTCGGGACGGATACAAGAGACCCAGTACTTC
CASSSGRIQETQYF
>TRBD1|TRBJ2-5|TRBV29-1|once
TGCAGCGTATACAAACAGGGGTTCGGGGAGACCCAGTACTTC
CSVYKQGFGETQYF
>TRBD2|TRBJ2-3|TRBV11-2|-
TGTGCCAGCAGCTTAGGAGCGGGAAAAGCTAGCACAGATACGCAGTATTTT
CASSLGAGKASTDTQYF
>-|TRBJ1-2|TRBV6-5|-
TGTGCCAGCACCCCCCTGGCGGTGGAAGGCTACACCTTC
CASTPLAVEGYTF
>-|TRBJ1-1|TRBV11-2|-
TGTGCCAGCAGCTCGGACGGGGTAGTAACCACTGAAGCTTTCTTT
CASSSDGVVTTEAFF
>TRBD2|TRBJ2-6|TRBV28|-
TGTGCCAGCAGTTCCCCTAGCGGGAGCTCTGGGGCCAACGTCCTGACTTTC
CASSSPSGSSGANVLTF
>TRBD1|TRBJ2-5|TRBV28|-
TGTGCCAGCAGTTCCGCCGGGACAGGGGATGGCGAGACCCAGTACTTC
CASSSAGTGDGETQYF
>-|TRBJ1-2|TRBV5-1|-
TGCGCCAGCAGCTTTAGAGGTGGCTATGGCTACACCTTC
CASSFRGGYGYTF
>-|TRBJ2-1|TRBV5-1|-
TGCGCCAGCAGCTTCTCGGAGGGAGGTGAGCAGTTCTTC
CASSFSEGGEQFF
>TRBD1|TRBJ2-7|TRBV7-2|-
TGTGCCAGCAGCTTGGCCGGGACAGCCTACGAGCAGTACTTC
CASSLAGTAYEQYF
>-|TRBJ2-7|TRBV6-6|-
TGTGCCAGCAGTTACTCGGGCGGTCCCTACGAGCAGTACTTC
CASSYSGGPYEQYF
>TRBD1|TRBJ1-6|TRBV5-1|-
TGCGCCAGCAGCCCCACGCCGACAGGGACAACTTCACCCCTCCACTTT
CASSPTPTGTTSPLHF
>-|TRBJ1-5|TRBV19|-
TGTGCCAGTAGCGTTTCTTGGCAGCCCCAGCATTTT
CASSVSWQPQHF
>TRBD1|TRBJ2-1|TRBV7-2|-
TGTGCCAGCAGCCCCCGCCCAGGGGGCTGGAATGAGCAGTTCTTC
CASSPRPGGWNEQFF